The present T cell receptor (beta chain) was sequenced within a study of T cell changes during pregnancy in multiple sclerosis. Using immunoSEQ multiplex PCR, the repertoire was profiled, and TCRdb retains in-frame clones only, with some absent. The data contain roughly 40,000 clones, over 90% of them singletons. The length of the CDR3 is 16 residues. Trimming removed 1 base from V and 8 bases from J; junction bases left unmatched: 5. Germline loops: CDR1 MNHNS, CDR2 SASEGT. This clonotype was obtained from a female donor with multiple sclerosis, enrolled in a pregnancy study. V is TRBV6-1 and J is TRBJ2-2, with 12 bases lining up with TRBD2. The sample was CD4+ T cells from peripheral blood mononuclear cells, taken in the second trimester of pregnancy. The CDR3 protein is CASSEVSGLAGGELFF. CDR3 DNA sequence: TGTGCCAGCAGTGAAGTATCCGGACTAGCGGGGGGGGAGCTGTTTTTT.